Following are 8 T cell receptor beta chains from one sample sequenced in a study of sequential checkpoint blockade in melanoma. The sample's treatment: randomized to nivolumab then ipilimumab (arm A) or the reverse (arm B). Data came from immunoSEQ multiplex PCR; TCRdb stores just in-frame clones and leaves some out. The data contain approximately 7,000 clones, over 25% of them singletons. The specimen was tumor tissue (inferred from file names), collected from a patient given nivolumab and ipilimumab in sequence. The receptors were gathered from a human donor with melanoma.

This clone was picked up many times. The chain employs TRBV11-3 and TRBJ1-1; D perhaps matches TRBD1 (5 bases). This CDR3 contains 16 residues. Germline values: CDR1 SGHNT, CDR2 YENEEA. V was cut by 5 bases and J by 1 base, with 17 bases left in between. In DNA, the CDR3 is TGTGCCAGCAGCCAAGCCCTTGCGGGGCCGAACACTGAAGCTTTCTTT. It encodes CASSQALAGPNTEAFF.

This clone was detected ten times or more. The chain recombines TRBV11-3 with TRBJ1-1; D not resolved. V was cut by 3 bases and J by 1 base, with 9 bases left in between. This CDR3 has 14 amino acids. CDR1 and CDR2 from the germline V gene are SGHNT and YENEEA. Written as DNA, the CDR3 is TGTGCCAGCAGCTTGTCGTCCTCGAACACTGAAGCTTTCTTT. Its protein product is CASSLSSSNTEAFF.

The chain couples TRBV30 to TRBJ1-5; D possibly corresponds to TRBD1 (6 bases). The germline V and J ends were trimmed by 0 bases and 5 bases, with 8 bases remaining between them. The CDR3 is 13 residues long. Germline V gene lookup returns CDR1 GTSNPN and CDR2 SVGIG (reference sequence). The DNA of the CDR3 is TGTGCCTGGAGTGTACAGGGAGATCAGCCCCAGCATTTT. It encodes CAWSVQGDQPQHF.

This clone appeared many times. J is TRBJ2-5 and V is TRBV11-3, with a tentative D call TRBD1 (6 bases). V lost 5 bases and J 3 bases, leaving 13 bases between the germline ends. Germline loops: CDR1 SGHNT, CDR2 YENEEA. This CDR3 is 14 amino acids long. The CDR3 is CASSLYRVEETQYF. The CDR3 nucleotides are TGTGCCAGCAGCCTCTACAGGGTGGAAGAGACCCAGTACTTC.

This clone was recorded a few times. The genes are TRBV11-3 and TRBJ2-7; TRBD2 might be the D (6 bases). Trimming shortened V by 1 base and J by 9 bases, and 19 bases separated the two germline ends. This CDR3 has 15 residues. The germline CDR1 and CDR2 sequences are SGHNT and YENEEA. Written as DNA, the CDR3 is TGTGCCAGCAGCTTAGGTCGCGGGACCTACGAGGGGCAGTACTTC. It codes for CASSLGRGTYEGQYF.

Note on this clone: The germline gene is not matched at one end of the junction; a read error may be the cause. This sequence joins TRBV6-8 and TRBJ2-2; unclear D gene. The length of the CDR3 is 17 residues. Germline loops: CDR1 MNHGY, CDR2 SAAAGT. CDR3 protein: CAISVSFEDANTGELFF. The CDR3 region has the DNA TGTGCCATCAGTGTTTCGTTTGAAGACGCGAACACCGGGGAGCTGTTTTTT.

The V call is TRBV4-1, the J call TRBJ2-7; perhaps D is TRBD1 or TRBD2 (6 bases each). Trimming cost V 4 bases and J 2 bases, with 18 bases left between them. Germline V gene sequence: CDR1 MGHRA, CDR2 YSYEKL. This CDR3 comprises 16 residues. Here the CDR3 reads CASSLHQGGLPYEQYF. The CDR3 nucleotides read TGCGCCAGCAGCCTTCATCAAGGGGGGTTACCCTACGAGCAGTACTTC.

The chain links TRBV30 to TRBJ2-1; 7 bases match TRBD2. J gave up 5 bases and V 3 bases, and 4 bases lay outside the gene matches. Germline V gives CDR1 GTSNPN, CDR2 SVGIG (reference sequence). The CDR3 consists of 13 residues. CDR3 nucleotides: TGTGCCTGGAGGTCTAGCGGAGACAATGAGCAGTTCTTC. It encodes CAWRSSGDNEQFF.